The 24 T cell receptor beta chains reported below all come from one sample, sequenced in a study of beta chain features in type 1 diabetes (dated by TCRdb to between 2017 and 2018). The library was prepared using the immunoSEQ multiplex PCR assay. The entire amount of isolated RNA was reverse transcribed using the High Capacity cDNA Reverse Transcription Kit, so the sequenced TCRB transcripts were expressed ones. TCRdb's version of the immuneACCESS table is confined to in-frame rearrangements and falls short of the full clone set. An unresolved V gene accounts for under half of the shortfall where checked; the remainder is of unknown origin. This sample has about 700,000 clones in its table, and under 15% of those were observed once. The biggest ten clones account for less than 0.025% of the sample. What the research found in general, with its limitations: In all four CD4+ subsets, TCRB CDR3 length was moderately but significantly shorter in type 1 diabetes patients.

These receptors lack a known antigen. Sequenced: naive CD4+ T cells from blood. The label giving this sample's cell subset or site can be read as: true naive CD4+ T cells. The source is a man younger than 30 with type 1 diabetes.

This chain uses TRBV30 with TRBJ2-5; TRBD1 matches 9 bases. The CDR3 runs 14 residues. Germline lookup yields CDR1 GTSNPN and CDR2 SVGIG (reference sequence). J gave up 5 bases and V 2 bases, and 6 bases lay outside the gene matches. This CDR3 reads CAWSMGTGRETQYF. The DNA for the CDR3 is TGTGCCTGGAGTATGGGGACAGGGAGGGAGACCCAGTACTTC.

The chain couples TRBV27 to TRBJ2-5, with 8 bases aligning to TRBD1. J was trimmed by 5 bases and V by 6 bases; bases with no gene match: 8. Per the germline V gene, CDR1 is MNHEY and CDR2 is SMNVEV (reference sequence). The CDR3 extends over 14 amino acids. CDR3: CASRRTGTGETQYF. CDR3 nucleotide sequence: TGTGCCAGCAGGAGGACAGGGACCGGGGAGACCCAGTACTTC.

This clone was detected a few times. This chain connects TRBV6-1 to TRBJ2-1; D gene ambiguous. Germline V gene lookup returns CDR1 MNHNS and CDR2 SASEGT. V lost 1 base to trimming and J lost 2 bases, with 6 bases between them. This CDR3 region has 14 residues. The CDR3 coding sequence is TGTGCCAGCAGTGAAGTTAACACCTACAATGAGCAGTTCTTC. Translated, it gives CASSEVNTYNEQFF.

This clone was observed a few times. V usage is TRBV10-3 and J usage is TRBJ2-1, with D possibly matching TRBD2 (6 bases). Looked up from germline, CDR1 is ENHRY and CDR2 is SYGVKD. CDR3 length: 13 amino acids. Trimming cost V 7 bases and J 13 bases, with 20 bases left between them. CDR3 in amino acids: CAITDQDWGVQFF. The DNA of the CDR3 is TGTGCCATCACCGACCAGGACTGGGGGGTCCAGTTCTTC.

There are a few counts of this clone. CDR3 protein: CASSGEEQSNPNSPLHF. The DNA of the CDR3 is TGTGCCAGCAGCGGAGAAGAGCAGTCGAACCCAAATTCACCCCTCCACTTT. The V call is TRBV21-1, the J call TRBJ1-6. TRBV21-1 represents a pseudogene. This CDR3 region has 17 residues.

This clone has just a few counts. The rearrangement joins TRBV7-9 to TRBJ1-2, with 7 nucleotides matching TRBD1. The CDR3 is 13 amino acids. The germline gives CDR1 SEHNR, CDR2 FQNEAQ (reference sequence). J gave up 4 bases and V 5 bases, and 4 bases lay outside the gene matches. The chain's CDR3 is CASSARDSYGYTF. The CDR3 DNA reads TGTGCCAGCAGCGCCCGGGACAGCTATGGCTACACCTTC.

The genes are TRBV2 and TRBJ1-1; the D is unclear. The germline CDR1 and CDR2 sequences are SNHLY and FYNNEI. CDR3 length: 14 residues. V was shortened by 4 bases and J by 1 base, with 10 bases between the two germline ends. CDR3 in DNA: TGTGCCAGCAGTGCCGTAGGGAGGAACACTGAAGCTTTCTTT. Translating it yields CASSAVGRNTEAFF.

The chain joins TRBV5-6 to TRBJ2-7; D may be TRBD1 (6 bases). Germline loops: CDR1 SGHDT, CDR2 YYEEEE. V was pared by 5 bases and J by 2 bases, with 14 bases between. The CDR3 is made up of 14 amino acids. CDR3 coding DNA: TGTGCCAGCAGTTACCTACAGGGAACCTACGAGCAGTACTTC. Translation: CASSYLQGTYEQYF.

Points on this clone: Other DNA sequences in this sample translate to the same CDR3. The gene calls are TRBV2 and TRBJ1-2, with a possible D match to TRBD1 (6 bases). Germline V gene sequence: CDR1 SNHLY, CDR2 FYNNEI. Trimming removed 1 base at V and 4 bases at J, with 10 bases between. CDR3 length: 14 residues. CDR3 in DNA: TGTGCCAGCAGTGAAGGGGGGCCATCCTATGGCTACACCTTC. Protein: CASSEGGPSYGYTF.

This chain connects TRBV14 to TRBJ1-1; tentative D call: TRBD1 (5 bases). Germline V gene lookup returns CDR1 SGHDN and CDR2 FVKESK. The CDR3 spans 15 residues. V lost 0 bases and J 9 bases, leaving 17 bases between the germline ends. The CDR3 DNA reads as TGTGCCAGCAGCCAAGATCTGGGGGAAACTCGCAAAGCTTTCTTT. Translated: CASSQDLGETRKAFF.

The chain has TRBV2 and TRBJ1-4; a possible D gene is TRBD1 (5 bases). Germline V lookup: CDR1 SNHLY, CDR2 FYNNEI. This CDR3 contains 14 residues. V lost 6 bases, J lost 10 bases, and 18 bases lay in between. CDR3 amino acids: CASRAQAGTAKLFF. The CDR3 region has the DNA TGTGCCAGCAGGGCTCAGGCAGGGACGGCAAAACTGTTTTTT. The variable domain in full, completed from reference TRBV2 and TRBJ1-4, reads EPEVTQTPSHQVTQMGQEVILRCVPISNHLYFYWYRQILGQKVEFLVSFYNNEISEKSEIFDDQFSVERPDGSNFTLKIRSTKLEDSAMYFCASRAQAGTAKLFFGSGTQLSVL.

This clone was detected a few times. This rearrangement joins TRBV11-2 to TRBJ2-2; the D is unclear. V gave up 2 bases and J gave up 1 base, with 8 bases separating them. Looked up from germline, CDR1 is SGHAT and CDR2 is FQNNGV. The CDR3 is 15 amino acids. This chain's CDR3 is CASSLKPMNTGELFF. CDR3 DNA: TGTGCCAGCAGCTTAAAGCCGATGAACACCGGGGAGCTGTTTTTT.

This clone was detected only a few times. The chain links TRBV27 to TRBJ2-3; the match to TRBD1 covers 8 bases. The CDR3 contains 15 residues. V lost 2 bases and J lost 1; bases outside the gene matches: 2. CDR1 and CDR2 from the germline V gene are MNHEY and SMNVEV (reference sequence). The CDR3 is CASSLKGQGTDTQYF. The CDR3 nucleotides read TGTGCCAGCAGTTTAAAGGGACAGGGCACAGATACGCAGTATTTT.

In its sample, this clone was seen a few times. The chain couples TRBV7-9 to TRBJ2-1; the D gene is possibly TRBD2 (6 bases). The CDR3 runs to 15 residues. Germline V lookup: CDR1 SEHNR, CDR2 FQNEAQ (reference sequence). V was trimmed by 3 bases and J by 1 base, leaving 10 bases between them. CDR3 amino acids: CASSFPGTSYNEQFF. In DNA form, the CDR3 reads TGTGCCAGCAGCTTTCCTGGGACTTCCTACAATGAGCAGTTCTTC.

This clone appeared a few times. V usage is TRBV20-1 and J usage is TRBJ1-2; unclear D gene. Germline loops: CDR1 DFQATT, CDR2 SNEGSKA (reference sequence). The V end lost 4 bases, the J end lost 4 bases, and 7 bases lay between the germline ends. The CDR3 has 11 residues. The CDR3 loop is CSATHSYGYTF. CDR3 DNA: TGCAGTGCTACCCACAGCTATGGCTACACCTTC.

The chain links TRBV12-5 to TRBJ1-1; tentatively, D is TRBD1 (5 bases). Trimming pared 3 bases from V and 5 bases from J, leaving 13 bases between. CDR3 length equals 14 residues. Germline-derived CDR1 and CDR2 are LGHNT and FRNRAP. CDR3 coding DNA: TGTGCTAGTGGTTTAGGTCCGGCAGGGACTGAAGCTTTCTTT. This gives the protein CASGLGPAGTEAFF.

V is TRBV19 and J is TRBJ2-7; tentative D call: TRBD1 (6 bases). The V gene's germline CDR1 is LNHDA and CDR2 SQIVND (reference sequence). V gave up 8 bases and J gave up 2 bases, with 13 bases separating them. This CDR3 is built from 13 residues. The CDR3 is CASSDRNPYEQYF. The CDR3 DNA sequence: TGTGCCAGTTCCGACAGGAACCCCTACGAGCAGTACTTC.

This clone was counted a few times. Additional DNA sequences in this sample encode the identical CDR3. CDR3: CASSLRGTGELFF. The DNA of the CDR3 is TGTGCCAGCAGTTTACGGGGCACCGGGGAGCTGTTTTTT. The V and J genes are TRBV27 and TRBJ2-2; weak D call: TRBD2 (5 bases). Per germline, CDR1 MNHEY and CDR2 SMNVEV (reference sequence). CDR3 length: 13 amino acids. The V gene lost 2 bases and the J gene lost 4 bases, with 5 bases spanning the gap.

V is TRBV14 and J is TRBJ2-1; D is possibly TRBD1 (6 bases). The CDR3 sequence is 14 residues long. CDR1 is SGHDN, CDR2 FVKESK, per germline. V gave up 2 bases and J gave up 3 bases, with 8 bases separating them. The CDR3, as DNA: TGTGCCAGCAGCCAAAGGACAGTCTACAATGAGCAGTTCTTC. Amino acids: CASSQRTVYNEQFF.

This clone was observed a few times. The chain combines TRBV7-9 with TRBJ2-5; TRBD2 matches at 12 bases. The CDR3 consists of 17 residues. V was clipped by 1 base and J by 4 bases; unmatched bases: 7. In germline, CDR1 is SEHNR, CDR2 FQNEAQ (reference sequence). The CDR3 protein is CASSLDPSGGARETQYF. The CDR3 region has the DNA TGTGCCAGCAGCTTAGATCCTAGCGGGGGGGCCCGAGAGACCCAGTACTTC.

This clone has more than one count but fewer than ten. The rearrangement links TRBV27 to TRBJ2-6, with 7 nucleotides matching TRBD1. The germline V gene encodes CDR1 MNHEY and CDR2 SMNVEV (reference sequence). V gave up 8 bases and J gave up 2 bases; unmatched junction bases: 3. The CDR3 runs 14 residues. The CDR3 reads CASLDRAGANVLTF. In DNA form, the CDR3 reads TGTGCCAGCCTTGACAGGGCTGGGGCCAACGTCCTGACTTTC.

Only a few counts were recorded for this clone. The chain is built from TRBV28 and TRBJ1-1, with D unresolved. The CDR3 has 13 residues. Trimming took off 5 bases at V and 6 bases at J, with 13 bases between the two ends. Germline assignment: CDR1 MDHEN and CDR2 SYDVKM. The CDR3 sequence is CASSPTGRAEAFF. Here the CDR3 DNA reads TGTGCCAGCAGTCCCACCGGGAGGGCTGAAGCTTTCTTT.

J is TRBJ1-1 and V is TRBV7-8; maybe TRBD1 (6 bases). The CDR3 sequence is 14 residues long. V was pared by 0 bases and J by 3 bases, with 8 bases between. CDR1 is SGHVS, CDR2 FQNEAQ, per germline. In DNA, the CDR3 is TGTGCCAGCAGCTTAGCGGGGGGGCACACTGAAGCTTTCTTT. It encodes CASSLAGGHTEAFF.

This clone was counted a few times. The CDR3 sequence is CASSLGGPWRGLDTQYF. DNA for the CDR3: TGTGCCAGCAGTTTAGGGGGCCCGTGGAGAGGTTTGGATACGCAGTATTTT. The chain joins TRBV28 to TRBJ2-3, with D maybe TRBD1 (6 bases). This CDR3 spans 17 amino acids. CDR1 is MDHEN and CDR2 is SYDVKM in the germline V gene. The V gene lost 2 bases and the J gene lost 6 bases, with 21 bases spanning the gap.